This TCR beta chain was identified in a study of regulatory T cells in long-lasting Graves disease. According to the study, TCR beta libraries were built with iRepertoire HTBI primers and CDR3-region Arm-PCR. TCRdb re-called the multiplex PCR reads through MiXCR, storing one row per CDR3 protein. The table shows about 210,000 distinct CDR3 sequences, with roughly 19% occurring only once. Time point defined: newly diagnosed GD, antithyroid drugs for less than 3 months. After RNA was extracted from PBMCs, the TCR library was made from it. Graves' disease diagnoses followed American Thyroid Association guidelines. CDR3 size: 15 residues. The germline gives CDR1 LNHDA, CDR2 SQIVND (reference sequence). V lost 10 bases and J lost 1; bases outside the gene matches: 13. This clonotype was picked up a small number of times. Its antigen remains unknown. Study-level findings and limits: Patients with persistent Graves' had lower TCR diversity than newly diagnosed patients.

The data were also submitted as part of a second study, on T cells in Graves' hyperthyroidism and ophthalmopathy.

V usage is TRBV19 and J usage is TRBJ2-7; 7 positions agree with TRBD1. Specimen: peripheral blood mononuclear cells (PBMCs), collected at new diagnosis, from a patient treated with antithyroid drugs. The TCR sequence derives from a woman younger than 45 with Graves disease. The CDR3 is CATAYGTESSYEQYF. The CDR3 DNA follows: TGTGCCACCGCCTACGGGACAGAGAGTTCCTACGAGCAGTACTTC.